One sample yielded the 7 T cell receptor beta chains listed below, sequenced in a study of PD-L1 blockade in urothelial cancer. Time point noted: peripheral blood 6 weeks after treatment start. Repertoires were generated with immunoSEQ multiplex PCR, while TCRdb's copy carries only in-frame clones and drops some. Among around 80,000 clones listed, roughly 90% were seen once. The source was PBMCs, collected around atezolizumab (anti-PD-L1) treatment. These receptors were collected from a woman older than 75 with urothelial cancer.

V usage is TRBV5-1 and J usage is TRBJ2-5; 10 bases are shared with TRBD1. The CDR3 consists of 15 residues. Germline V gene sequence: CDR1 SGHRS, CDR2 YFSETQ. Unmatched junction bases numbered 6, after V lost 2 bases and J lost 5 bases. DNA for the CDR3: TGCGCCAGCAGCTTCCCCGGACAGGGGGTTGAGACCCAGTACTTC. This codes for CASSFPGQGVETQYF.

The chain combines TRBV13 with TRBJ2-6; 7 bases match TRBD2. This CDR3 is built from 19 residues. V shed 0 bases and J 0 bases; nucleotides not matched to a gene: 8. Germline V gives CDR1 PRHDT, CDR2 FYEKMQ (reference sequence). As DNA, the CDR3 is TGTGCCAGCAGCTTAGGGGCTAGCGGAATAAACTCTGGGGCCAACGTCCTGACTTTC. Translation gives CASSLGASGINSGANVLTF.

Comment on this clone: This sample also contains other DNA sequences that code for the same CDR3. This CDR3 is CASSLGGQNTGELFF. The CDR3 region has the DNA TGTGCCAGCAGTTTAGGGGGACAAAACACCGGGGAGCTGTTTTTT. The genes are TRBV28 and TRBJ2-2, with D maybe TRBD1 (6 bases). CDR3 length: 15 amino acids. V lost 2 bases and J lost 2, with 9 bases in between. Germline V gene sequence: CDR1 MDHEN, CDR2 SYDVKM.

J is TRBJ2-3 and V is TRBV7-2; the match to TRBD1 covers 12 bases. This CDR3 comprises 16 residues. With 5 bases clipped from V and 1 base from J, the junction kept 4 bases outside the gene matches. Germline V gene sequence: CDR1 SGHTA, CDR2 FQGNSA. This CDR3 is CASSGDRGLGTDTQYF. The CDR3 DNA is TGTGCCAGCAGCGGGGACAGGGGGCTAGGCACAGATACGCAGTATTTT. Variable domain in full (rest from reference TRBV7-2 and TRBJ2-3): GAGVSQSPSNKVTEKGKDVELRCDPISGHTALYWYRQSLGQGLEFLIYFQGNSAPDKSGLPSDRFSAERTGGSVSTLTIQRTQQEDSAVYLCASSGDRGLGTDTQYFGPGTRLTVL.

This clone is a singleton in its sample. V is TRBV4-1 and J is TRBJ1-3, with D possibly being TRBD1 (5 bases). The germline CDR1 and CDR2 sequences are MGHRA and YSYEKL. CDR3 length: 16 amino acids. V lost 3 bases and J lost 4, with 16 bases in between. CDR3 nucleotide sequence: TGCGCCAGCAGCCAGGCCGGAGCAGGGTTCGGAAACACCATATATTTT. This encodes CASSQAGAGFGNTIYF.

The V and J genes are TRBV10-1 and TRBJ1-2; maybe TRBD1 (6 bases). The germline V and J ends were trimmed by 2 bases and 3 bases, with 7 bases remaining between them. Germline loops: CDR1 WNHNN, CDR2 SYGVQD (reference sequence). CDR3 length: 13 amino acids. CDR3 nucleotides: TGCGCCAGCAGTGAGAACAGGGACTATGGCTACACCTTC. The encoded protein is CASSENRDYGYTF.

This chain connects TRBV18 to TRBJ1-2; D unresolved. In germline, CDR1 is KGHSH, CDR2 LQKENI. Trimming left V 6 bases short and J 4 bases short, with 12 bases between. This CDR3 comprises 13 residues. Here the CDR3 DNA reads TGTGCCAGCTCCCCCACGGAGGGCTATGGCTACACCTTC. It translates to CASSPTEGYGYTF.